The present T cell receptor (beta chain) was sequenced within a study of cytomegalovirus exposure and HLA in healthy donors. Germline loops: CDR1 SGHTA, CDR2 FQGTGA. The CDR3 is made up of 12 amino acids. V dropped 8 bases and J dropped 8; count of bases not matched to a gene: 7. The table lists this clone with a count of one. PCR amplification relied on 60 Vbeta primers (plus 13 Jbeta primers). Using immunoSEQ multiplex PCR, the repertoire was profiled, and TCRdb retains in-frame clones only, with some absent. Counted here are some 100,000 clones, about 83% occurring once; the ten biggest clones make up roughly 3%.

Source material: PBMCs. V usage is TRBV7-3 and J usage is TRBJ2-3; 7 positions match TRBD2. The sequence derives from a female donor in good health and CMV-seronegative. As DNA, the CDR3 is TGTGCCAGCTCTTCGGGCGGGGGTACGCAGTATTTT. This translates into CASSSGGGTQYF.